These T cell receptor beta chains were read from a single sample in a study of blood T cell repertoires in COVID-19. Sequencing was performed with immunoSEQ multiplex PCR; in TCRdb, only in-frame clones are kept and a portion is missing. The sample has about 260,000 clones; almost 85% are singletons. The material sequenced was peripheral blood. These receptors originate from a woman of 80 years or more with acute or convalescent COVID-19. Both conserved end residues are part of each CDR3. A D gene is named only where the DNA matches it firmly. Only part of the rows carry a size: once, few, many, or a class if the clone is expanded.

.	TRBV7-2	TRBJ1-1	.	CASSLVGDREAFF	TGTGCCAGCAGCTTAGTGGGTGACAGGGAAGCTTTCTTT
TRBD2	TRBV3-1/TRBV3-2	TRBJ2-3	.	CASSRSSGGVDTQYF	TGTGCCAGCAGCCGTTCTAGCGGGGGAGTAGATACGCAGTATTTT
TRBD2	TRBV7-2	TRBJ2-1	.	CASSLVTSGNEQFF	TGTGCCAGCAGCTTAGTCACTAGCGGGAATGAACAGTTCTTC
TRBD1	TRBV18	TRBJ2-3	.	CASSADRGQADTQYF	TGTGCCAGCTCAGCGGACAGGGGGCAGGCAGATACGCAGTATTTT
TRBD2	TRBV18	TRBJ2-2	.	CASSSRQRTSSTGELFF	TGTGCCAGCTCATCAAGGCAAAGGACTAGCAGCACCGGGGAGCTGTTTTTT
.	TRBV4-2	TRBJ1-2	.	CASSQDGRTEYGYTF	TGTGCCAGCAGCCAAGATGGGCGGACAGAATATGGCTACACCTTC
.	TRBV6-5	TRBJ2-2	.	CASSLPTGELFF	TGTGCCAGCAGTCTACCCACCGGGGAGCTGTTTTTT
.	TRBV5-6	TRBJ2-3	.	CASSFVERVGTDTQYF	TGTGCCAGCAGCTTCGTGGAGCGGGTGGGGACAGATACGCAGTATTTT
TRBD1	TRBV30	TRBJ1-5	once	CAWSSGQGYDSNQPQHF	TGTGCCTGGAGTTCGGGACAGGGATACGATAGCAATCAGCCCCAGCATTTT
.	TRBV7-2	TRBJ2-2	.	CASSRLRGSGELFF	TGTGCCAGCAGCAGACTCCGGGGGTCCGGGGAGCTGTTTTTT
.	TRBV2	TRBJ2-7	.	CASSVTRQASYEQYF	TGTGCCAGCAGTGTTACCCGACAGGCTTCCTACGAGCAGTACTTC
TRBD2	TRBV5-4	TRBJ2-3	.	CASSPGTSGGTDTQYF	TGTGCCAGCAGCCCGGGAACTAGCGGGGGCACAGATACGCAGTATTTT
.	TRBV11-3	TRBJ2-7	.	CASSSGVGYEQYF	TGTGCCAGCTCCTCAGGGGTAGGCTACGAGCAGTACTTC
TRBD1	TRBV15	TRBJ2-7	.	CATSRGGTGSYEQYF	TGTGCCACCAGCAGAGGAGGGACAGGTTCCTACGAGCAGTACTTC
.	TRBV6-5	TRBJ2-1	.	CASSFRRDEGNEQFF	TGTGCCAGCAGTTTCCGTCGGGATGAGGGCAATGAGCAGTTCTTC
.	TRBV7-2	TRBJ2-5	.	CASSRGGGQETQYF	TGTGCCAGCAGCCGTGGGGGAGGCCAAGAGACCCAGTACTTC
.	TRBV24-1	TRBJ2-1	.	CATSDPMGRGNSYNEQFF	TGTGCCACCAGTGATCCAATGGGCCGAGGGAACTCCTACAATGAGCAGTTCTTC
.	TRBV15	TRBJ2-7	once	CATSREYQGSKSYEQYF	TGTGCCACCAGCAGAGAATACCAGGGTAGTAAATCCTACGAGCAGTACTTC
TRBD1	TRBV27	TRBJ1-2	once	CASSLRGPDGYTF	TGTGCCAGCAGTTTAAGGGGGCCGGATGGCTACACCTTC
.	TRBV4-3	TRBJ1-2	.	CASSQVSGGYGYTF	TGCGCCAGCAGCCAAGTTTCGGGAGGCTATGGCTACACCTTC
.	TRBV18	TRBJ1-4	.	CASSPPPGLEKLFF	TGTGCCAGCTCACCTCCACCGGGACTGGAAAAACTGTTTTTT
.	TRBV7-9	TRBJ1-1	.	CASSLEQITEAFF	TGTGCCAGCAGCTTAGAACAGATCACTGAAGCTTTCTTT
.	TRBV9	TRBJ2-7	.	CASSVEGRPYEQYF	TGTGCCAGCAGCGTAGAAGGGAGACCCTACGAGCAGTACTTC
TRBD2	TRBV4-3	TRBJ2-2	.	CASSQVVETSGKYTGELFF	TGCGCCAGCAGCCAAGTCGTTGAAACTAGCGGAAAATACACCGGGGAGCTGTTTTTT
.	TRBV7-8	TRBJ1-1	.	CASSLGGANTEAFF	TGTGCCAGCAGCTTAGGGGGCGCGAACACTGAAGCTTTCTTT
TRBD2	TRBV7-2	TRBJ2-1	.	CASSLGTSGSNEQFF	TGTGCCAGCAGCTTGGGGACTAGCGGGAGCAATGAGCAGTTCTTC
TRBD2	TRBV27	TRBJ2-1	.	CASSLGFLAGGTESEQFF	TGTGCCAGCAGTTTAGGGTTCCTAGCGGGGGGGACAGAGAGTGAGCAGTTCTTC
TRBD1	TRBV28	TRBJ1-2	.	CASSGTGGNYGYTF	TGTGCCAGCAGTGGGACAGGCGGGAACTATGGCTACACCTTC
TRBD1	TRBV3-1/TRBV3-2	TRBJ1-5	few	CASSQGQGSNQPQHF	TGTGCCAGCAGCCAGGGACAGGGGTCCAATCAGCCCCAGCATTTT
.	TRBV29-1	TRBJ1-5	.	CSVSTGPNQPQHF	TGCAGCGTGTCTACAGGGCCCAATCAGCCCCAGCATTTT
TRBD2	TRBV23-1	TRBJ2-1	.	CASSQATSGEYNEQFF	TGCGCCAGCAGTCAGGCGACTAGCGGGGAGTACAATGAGCAGTTCTTC
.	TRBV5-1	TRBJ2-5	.	CASSQGALVETQYF	TGCGCCAGCAGCCAAGGGGCGCTGGTAGAGACCCAGTACTTC
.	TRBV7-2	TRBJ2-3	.	CASSHRDFSDTQYF	TGTGCCAGCAGCCACCGGGACTTTTCAGATACGCAGTATTTT
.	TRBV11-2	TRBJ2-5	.	CASSSPRGQETQYF	TGTGCCAGCAGCTCCCCGCGCGGACAAGAGACCCAGTACTTC
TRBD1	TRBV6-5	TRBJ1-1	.	CASRRDRATNTEAFF	TGTGCCAGCAGACGGGACAGAGCGACGAACACTGAAGCTTTCTTT
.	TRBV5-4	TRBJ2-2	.	CASSLATSPGELFF	TGTGCCAGCAGCTTGGCCACTAGCCCGGGGGAGCTGTTTTTT
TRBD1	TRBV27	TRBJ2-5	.	CASSSSRGLETQYF	TGTGCCAGCAGTTCTTCTAGGGGGCTAGAGACCCAGTACTTC
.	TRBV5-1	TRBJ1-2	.	CASSLSTGRGYTF	TGCGCCAGCAGCTTGTCGACAGGCCGGGGCTACACCTTC
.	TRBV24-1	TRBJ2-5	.	CATSDPDRGGKETQYF	TGTGCCACCAGTGACCCAGACAGGGGAGGGAAGGAGACCCAGTACTTC
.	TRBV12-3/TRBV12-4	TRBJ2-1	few	CASSLGVYEQFF	TGTGCCAGCAGTTTAGGCGTTTATGAGCAGTTCTTC
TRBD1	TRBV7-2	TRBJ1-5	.	CASSLGTGLDQPQHF	TGTGCCAGCAGCTTAGGGACAGGGCTTGATCAGCCCCAGCATTTT
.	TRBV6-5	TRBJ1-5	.	CASSLADMSNQPQHF	TGTGCCAGCAGTCTCGCGGACATGAGCAATCAGCCCCAGCATTTT
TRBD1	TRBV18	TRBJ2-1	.	CASSLNRGNEQFF	TGTGCCAGCTCGCTAAACAGGGGCAATGAGCAGTTCTTC
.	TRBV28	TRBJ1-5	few	CASSSPSTSNQPQHF	TGTGCCAGCAGTTCCCCATCTACGTCCAATCAGCCCCAGCATTTT
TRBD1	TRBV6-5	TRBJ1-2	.	CASSSRTGGFYGYTF	TGTGCCAGCAGTTCAAGGACAGGGGGCTTTTATGGCTACACCTTC
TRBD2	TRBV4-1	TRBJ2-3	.	CASSQVPSGGRLDTQYF	TGCGCCAGCAGCCAAGTCCCTAGCGGGGGGAGATTGGATACGCAGTATTTT
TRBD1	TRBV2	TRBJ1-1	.	CASSADRGGTEAFF	TGTGCCAGCAGCGCAGACAGGGGTGGGACTGAAGCTTTCTTT
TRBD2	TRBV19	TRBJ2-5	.	CASSSGGAWQETQYF	TGTGCCAGTAGTAGCGGGGGGGCCTGGCAAGAGACCCAGTACTTC
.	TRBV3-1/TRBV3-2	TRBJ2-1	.	CASSLYGGSDDEQFF	TGTGCCAGCAGCCTTTATGGGGGGAGTGATGATGAGCAGTTCTTC
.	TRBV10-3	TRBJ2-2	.	CAITDPGQGPTGELFF	TGTGCCATCACCGACCCCGGGCAGGGGCCCACCGGGGAGCTGTTTTTT
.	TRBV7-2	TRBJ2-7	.	CASSLDTGTKEQYF	TGTGCCAGCAGCTTAGATACAGGGACGAAGGAGCAGTACTTC
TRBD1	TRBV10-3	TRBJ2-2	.	CAISHRGSTGELFF	TGTGCCATCAGTCACAGGGGGAGCACCGGGGAGCTGTTTTTT
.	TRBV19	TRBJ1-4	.	CASSPRRGRGEKLFF	TGTGCCAGTAGTCCCCGCCGGGGCAGGGGTGAAAAACTGTTTTTT